This T cell receptor beta chain was identified during a study of a mutant IDH1 vaccine in newly diagnosed glioma. Background on the study: Vaccine administration was initiated 4-6 weeks following radiotherapy alone, or with temozolomide cycles. Most had both radiotherapy and temozolomide beforehand; others had only one. Overall study findings and caveats: A vaccine-induced immune response developed in about 93% of the patients. Changes to the top peripheral T cell clonotypes appeared unrelated to pseudoprogression.

The CDR3 covers 14 residues. J was trimmed by 5 bases and V by 10 bases; bases with no gene match: 11. CDR1 and CDR2 from the germline V gene are LNHDA and SQIVND (reference sequence). The repertoire was sequenced with immunoSEQ multiplex PCR; TCRdb's copy has only in-frame clones and lacks some. This table holds approximately 56,000 clones, over 70% found once. Described time point: week 47, end of study. Doses consisted of 300 ug of mutant IDH1 20-mer peptide each, paired with topical imiquimod. The sample holds one count of this clone. Its target is not known. This receptor was obtained from a man aged 45-65 years with glioma. This specimen consisted of PBMCs, obtained from a glioma patient whose treatment included an IDH1 peptide vaccine. The V gene is TRBV19, the J gene TRBJ1-1; 9 bases agree with TRBD1. The CDR3 spells CATSGQGLITEAFF. The CDR3 nucleotides read TGTGCCACCTCGGGACAGGGTTTAATAACTGAAGCTTTCTTT.